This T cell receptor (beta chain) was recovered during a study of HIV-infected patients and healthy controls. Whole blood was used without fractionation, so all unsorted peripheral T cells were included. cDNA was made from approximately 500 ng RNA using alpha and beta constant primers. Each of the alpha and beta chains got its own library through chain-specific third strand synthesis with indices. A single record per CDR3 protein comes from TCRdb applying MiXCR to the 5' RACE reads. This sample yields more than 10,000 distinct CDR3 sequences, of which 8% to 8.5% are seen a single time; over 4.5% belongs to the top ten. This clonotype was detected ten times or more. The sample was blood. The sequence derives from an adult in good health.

The CDR3: CASIVEETQYF. The CDR3 region has the DNA TGTGCCAGCATTGTGGAAGAGACCCAGTACTTC. This chain connects TRBV2 to TRBJ2-5; D is unresolved. The CDR3 is 11 amino acids. Germline CDR1 and CDR2: SNHLY and FYNNEI. Trimming pared 7 bases from V and 3 bases from J, leaving 6 bases between.